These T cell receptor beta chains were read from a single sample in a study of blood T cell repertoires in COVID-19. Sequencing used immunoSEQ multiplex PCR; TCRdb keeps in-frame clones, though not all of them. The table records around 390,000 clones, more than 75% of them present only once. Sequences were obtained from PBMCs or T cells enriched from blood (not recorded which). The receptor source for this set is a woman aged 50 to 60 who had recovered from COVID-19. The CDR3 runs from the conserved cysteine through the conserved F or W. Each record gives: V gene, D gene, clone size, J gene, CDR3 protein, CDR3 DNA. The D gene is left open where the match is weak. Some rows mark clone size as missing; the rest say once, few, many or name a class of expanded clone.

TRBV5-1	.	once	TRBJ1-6	CASSPGGTDSYNSPLHF	TGCGCCAGCAGCCCCGGGGGGACCGACTCCTATAATTCACCCCTCCACTTT
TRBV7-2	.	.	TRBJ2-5	CASSLGGEETQYF	TGTGCCAGCAGCTTAGGGGGGGAGGAGACCCAGTACTTC
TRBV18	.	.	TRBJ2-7	CASSPDTESYEQYF	TGTGCCAGCTCACCAGACACGGAATCCTACGAGCAGTACTTC
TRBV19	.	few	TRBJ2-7	CASSVRTGFYEQYF	TGTGCCAGTAGTGTCCGAACAGGGTTCTACGAGCAGTACTTC
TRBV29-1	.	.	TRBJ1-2	CSVGQGYGYTF	TGCAGCGTTGGCCAGGGCTATGGCTACACCTTC
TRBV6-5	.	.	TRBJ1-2	CASSLLGLSYGYTF	TGTGCCAGCAGTCTCCTTGGGCTGAGTTATGGCTACACCTTC
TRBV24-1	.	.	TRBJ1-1	CATRTAYYTEAFF	TGTGCCACCCGGACAGCCTATTACACTGAAGCTTTCTTT
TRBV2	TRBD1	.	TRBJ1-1	CASRANRDSDTEAFF	TGTGCCAGCAGGGCAAACCGGGACAGTGACACTGAAGCTTTCTTT
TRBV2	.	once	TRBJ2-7	CASTLRHVSYEQYF	TGTGCCAGCACCTTACGACATGTCTCCTACGAGCAGTACTTC
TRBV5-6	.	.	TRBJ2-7	CASSRRTGTYEQYF	TGTGCCAGCAGCAGGAGGACCGGAACCTACGAGCAGTACTTC
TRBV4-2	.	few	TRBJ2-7	CASSQVLQASYEQYF	TGTGCCAGCAGCCAAGTCTTACAGGCGTCATACGAGCAGTACTTC
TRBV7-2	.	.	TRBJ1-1	CASSFSGEAFF	TGTGCCAGCAGCTTCTCGGGTGAAGCTTTCTTT
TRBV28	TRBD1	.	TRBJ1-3	CASSLTGASGNTIYF	TGTGCCAGCAGTCTAACAGGGGCATCAGGAAACACCATATATTTT
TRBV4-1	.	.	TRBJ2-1	CASSRGPSGSYNEQFF	TGCGCCAGCAGCCGAGGCCCCAGCGGCTCCTACAATGAGCAGTTCTTC
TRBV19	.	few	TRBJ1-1	CASSGGMNTEAFF	TGTGCCAGTAGTGGGGGCATGAACACTGAAGCTTTCTTT
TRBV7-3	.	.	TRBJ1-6	CASSLEANSPLHF	TGTGCCAGCAGCTTAGAGGCGAATTCACCCCTCCACTTT
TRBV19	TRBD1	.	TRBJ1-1	CASSRDSNTEAFF	TGTGCCAGTAGTAGGGACAGTAACACTGAAGCTTTCTTT
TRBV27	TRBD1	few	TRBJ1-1	CASSPTGGGRNTEAFF	TGTGCCAGCAGTCCGACAGGGGGCGGCAGGAACACTGAAGCTTTCTTT
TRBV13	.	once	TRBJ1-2	CASSKGEYGYTF	TGTGCCAGCAGCAAGGGGGAGTATGGCTACACCTTC
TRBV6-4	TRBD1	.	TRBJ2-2	CASSRTGDTGELFF	TGTGCCAGCAGTCGGACAGGGGACACCGGGGAGCTGTTTTTT
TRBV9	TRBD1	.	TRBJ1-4	CASSYQGATNEKLFF	TGTGCCAGCTCCTACCAGGGGGCCACTAATGAAAAACTGTTTTTT
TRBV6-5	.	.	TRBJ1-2	CASSYQGYGYTF	TGTGCCAGCAGTTATCAGGGCTATGGCTACACCTTC
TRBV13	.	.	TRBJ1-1	CASSSLGLTETEAFF	TGTGCCAGCAGCTCCCTCGGGTTGACAGAAACTGAAGCTTTCTTT
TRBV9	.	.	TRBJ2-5	CASSVAVTRGETQYF	TGTGCCAGCAGCGTAGCAGTGACAAGGGGAGAGACCCAGTACTTC
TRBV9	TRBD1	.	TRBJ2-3	CASSPRTGMGTADTQYF	TGTGCCAGCAGCCCCCGGACAGGGATGGGCACAGCAGATACGCAGTATTTT
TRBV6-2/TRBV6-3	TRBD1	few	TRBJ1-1	CASSYSGQGGYTEAFF	TGTGCCAGCAGTTACTCGGGACAGGGGGGGTATACTGAAGCTTTCTTT
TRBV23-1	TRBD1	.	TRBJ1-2	CASSHSRDRDWRGYGYTF	TGCGCCAGCAGTCACTCCCGGGACAGGGATTGGAGGGGCTATGGCTACACCTTC
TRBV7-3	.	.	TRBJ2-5	CASSPNRGGKETQYF	TGTGCCAGCAGCCCCAATAGGGGGGGCAAAGAGACCCAGTACTTC
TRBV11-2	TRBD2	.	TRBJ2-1	CASSPGEGRGVNEQFF	TGTGCCAGCAGCCCGGGGGAAGGGCGGGGGGTCAATGAGCAGTTCTTC
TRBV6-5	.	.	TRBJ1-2	CASAAGADLRGYTF	TGTGCCAGCGCCGCTGGGGCAGACCTGAGAGGCTACACCTTC
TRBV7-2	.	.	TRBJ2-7	CASSQNTPNEQYF	TGTGCCAGCAGCCAGAACACCCCCAATGAGCAGTACTTC
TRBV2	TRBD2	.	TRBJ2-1	CATQGLAGIYEQFF	TGTGCCACCCAAGGACTAGCGGGGATCTACGAGCAGTTCTTC
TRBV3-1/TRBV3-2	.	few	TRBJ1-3	CASSIMGRNTIYF	TGTGCCAGCAGCATAATGGGGCGGAACACCATATATTTT
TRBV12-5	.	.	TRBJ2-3	CASGFTRGDLLYSTDTQYF	TGTGCTAGTGGTTTTACCAGGGGAGATCTACTTTATAGCACAGATACGCAGTATTTT
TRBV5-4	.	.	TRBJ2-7	CASSLGGTVYEQYF	TGTGCCAGCAGCTTGGGGGGCACCGTCTACGAGCAGTACTTC
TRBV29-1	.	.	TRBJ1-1	CSVGADREAFF	TGCAGCGTCGGAGCTGACAGGGAAGCTTTCTTT
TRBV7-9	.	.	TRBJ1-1	CASSSIDLIGEAFF	TGTGCCAGCAGCTCCATAGATCTAATCGGTGAAGCTTTCTTT